The T cell receptor (beta chain) described here comes from a study of cytotoxic CD8 clonotypes in ibrutinib-treated CLL. Regarding the study as a whole: Treatment saw public clonotypes, which were uncommon, either contract or stay stable. Clonality rose at ibrutinib response and fell back toward baseline at progression.

About this clone itself: Antigen unknown.

The CDR3 length is 18 residues. CDR1 and CDR2 from the germline V gene are LGHNA and YSLEER. V trimming: 0 bases; J trimming: 1 base; junction bases outside the gene matches: 7. The authors obtained approximately 2.1 micrograms of genomic DNA from cryopreserved PBMCs for TCR beta libraries. The method was immunoSEQ multiplex PCR; TCRdb's version includes in-frame clones alone and lacks a portion of them. The sample carries nearly 100,000 clones, approximately 82% recorded once. The chain carries TRBV4-3 and TRBJ2-7; 12 nucleotides match TRBD2. The material was PBMCs, obtained after 12 months of ibrutinib treatment. This receptor was taken from a human donor with chronic lymphocytic leukemia. In nucleotides, the CDR3 is TGCGCCAGCAGCCAAGATGGTACTAGCGGGGGGTGGTCCTACGAGCAGTACTTC. Translating gives CASSQDGTSGGWSYEQYF.